This T cell receptor beta chain was identified during a study of cytomegalovirus exposure and HLA in healthy donors. The V gene's germline CDR1 is MNHNS and CDR2 SASEGT. The CDR3 length is 15 residues. Concerning this clone: What it binds is not known. At one of its ends the junction is not consistent with the germline gene, which may arise from a read error.

PCR amplification relied on 60 Vbeta primers (plus 13 Jbeta primers). In the authors' workflow: As a later analysis found, there were 70 million to 90 million unique TCR beta chains, of which roughly 11 million were shared. Produced via immunoSEQ multiplex PCR; TCRdb's table is partial and in-frame only. The D gene and trimming were derived from the DNA, and the V and J assignments and clone size from that table. The repertoire holds fewer than 150,000 clones, with roughly 76% as singletons. Study-level points and caveats: A prior analysis recorded that most TCR beta V segments were productive about 87% or about 30% of the time.

Material: PBMCs. The chain employs TRBV6-1 and TRBJ2-7; 11 nucleotides line up with TRBD2. This TCR derives from a female donor in good health and CMV-seronegative. This chain's CDR3 is CASIHTSGSSNEQYF. The CDR3 DNA is TGTGCCAGCATTCACACTAGCGGGAGCTCCAACGAGCAGTACTTC.